These T cell receptor beta chains were read from a single sample in a study of T cell repertoires in cytomegalovirus infection. What these receptors recognize is not known. From the reads, TCRdb called clonotypes with MiXCR, one entry per CDR3 protein. Altogether about 920,000 distinct CDR3 sequences are present, around 30% being singletons, with the ten largest covering over 12%. Sequenced here: cultured CD8+ T cells from PBMCs, sampled from culture after CMV antigen stimulation. Source of these receptors: a human donor in good health (CMV status not recorded). Some clones in this sample may be carry-over from other donors' samples. CDR3s include the opening cysteine and the closing phenylalanine or tryptophan. Fields, in order: D gene, J gene, clone size, V gene, CDR3 DNA, CDR3 protein. D genes are given only for firm matches. Clone size is given for some rows only: seen once, a few or many times, or a class if the clone is expanded.

>TRBD1|TRBJ2-2|NA|TRBV7-3
TGTGCCAGCAGCGAAATAAACAGGGGGCAAACCGGGGAGCTGTTTTTT
CASSEINRGQTGELFF
>TRBD1|TRBJ1-2|NA|TRBV13
TGTGCCAGCAGCACTCGACCGGCAAGGGACAGGGGAAACTATGGCTACACCTTC
CASSTRPARDRGNYGYTF
>NA|TRBJ2-1|NA|TRBV19
TGTGCCAGTAGTGGTCGGACTATTCATGAGCAGTTCTTC
CASSGRTIHEQFF
>NA|TRBJ2-3|few|TRBV20-1
TGCAGTGCTAGAGAATTTAGGGAGAGCACAGATACGCAGTATTTT
CSAREFRESTDTQYF
>NA|TRBJ1-5|NA|TRBV12-3/TRBV12-4
TGTACCAGCAGTTTAGATAACCAGCCCCAGCATTTT
CTSSLDNQPQHF
>NA|TRBJ1-1|few|TRBV12-3/TRBV12-4
TGTGCCAGCAGGGATGGACTCAAGGAGGCTTTCTTT
CASRDGLKEAFF
>TRBD1|TRBJ2-7|NA|TRBV12-3/TRBV12-4
TGTGCCAGCAGTTTAGCAGGGGGCGTCGAGCAGTACTTC
CASSLAGGVEQYF
>NA|TRBJ2-7|NA|TRBV15
TGTGTCACCAGCACAGACACCGAGCAGTACTTC
CVTSTDTEQYF
>NA|TRBJ2-5|few|TRBV14
TGTGCCAGCAGCCAAGAATGGGTTGAAGAGACCCAGTACTTC
CASSQEWVEETQYF
>NA|TRBJ2-3|few|TRBV12-3/TRBV12-4
TGTGCCAGCAGTTCCGACAGAATCTCAGGAGATACGCAGTATTTT
CASSSDRISGDTQYF
>NA|TRBJ1-3|few|TRBV7-9
TGTGCCAGCAGCTCCCTAACAGGGACTGGAAACACCATATATTTT
CASSSLTGTGNTIYF
>NA|TRBJ2-7|NA|TRBV12-3/TRBV12-4
TGTGCCATCAGGGACACCTCCTACGAGCAGTACTTC
CAIRDTSYEQYF
>TRBD2|TRBJ2-1|NA|TRBV4-1
TGCGCCAGCAGCTCTAGCGGGGGGGCACGGTACAATGAGCAGTTCTTC
CASSSSGGARYNEQFF
>NA|TRBJ2-1|once|TRBV27
TGTGCCAGCAGTTTAATCCGGGCGGGGGCCTCCTACAATGAGCAGTTCTTC
CASSLIRAGASYNEQFF
>TRBD1|TRBJ1-2|many|TRBV5-1
TGCGCCAGCAGCTTGGACGGGGACAGGGCCTATGGCTACACCTTC
CASSLDGDRAYGYTF
>NA|TRBJ1-1|NA|TRBV6-5
TGTGCCAGCAGTTATACAGCGAACACTGAAGCTTTCTTT
CASSYTANTEAFF
>NA|TRBJ1-1|NA|TRBV6-6
TGTGCCGGCCGTTATGCGGGCTTGAACACTGAAGCTTTCTTT
CAGRYAGLNTEAFF
>TRBD1|TRBJ2-5|NA|TRBV7-6
TGTGCCAGCAGCTCCAGGACAGGGGGCTGGGAGACCCAGTACTTC
CASSSRTGGWETQYF
>NA|TRBJ1-4|few|TRBV4-2
TGTGCCAGCAGCCAAGATGGGTGGAACAACCGAGAAGAAAAACTGTTTTTT
CASSQDGWNNREEKLFF
>TRBD2|TRBJ2-7|few|TRBV20-1
TGCAGTGCTAGAACGGGGGGGTACGAGCAGTACTTC
CSARTGGYEQYF
>TRBD1|TRBJ1-2|few|TRBV10-3
TGTGCCATCAGTGATTTAGACAGGGAGTATGGCTACACCTTC
CAISDLDREYGYTF
>TRBD2|TRBJ2-1|NA|TRBV12-3/TRBV12-4
TGTGCCAGCAGTTTAGATGGCCTAGCGGGGGGGTACAATGAGCAGTTCTTC
CASSLDGLAGGYNEQFF
>TRBD2|TRBJ2-1|NA|TRBV29-1
TGCAGCCTAAGGACTAGCGACTACAATGAGCAGTTCTTC
CSLRTSDYNEQFF
>NA|TRBJ2-7|few|TRBV2
TGTGCCAGCAGTGATCCGGACAGACCCTACGAGCAGTACTTC
CASSDPDRPYEQYF
>TRBD2|TRBJ2-3|NA|TRBV7-6
TGTGCCAGCAGCCTCCCAGCGGGGGTATACACAGATACGCAGTATTTT
CASSLPAGVYTDTQYF
>NA|TRBJ2-5|NA|TRBV6-2/TRBV6-3
TGTGCCAGCAGTTTTCCCGGTTTCTCAGTGCCCCAGTACTTC
CASSFPGFSVPQYF
>NA|TRBJ2-2|NA|TRBV9
TGTGCCAGCAGCGTAGGGGGGCTAACGAACACCGGGGAGCTGTTTTTT
CASSVGGLTNTGELFF
>TRBD1|TRBJ1-2|NA|TRBV6-5
TGTGCCAGCATTCCGCAGGGGGATCTGGGCTATGGCTACACCTTC
CASIPQGDLGYGYTF
>NA|TRBJ2-3|many|TRBV7-9
TGTGCCGCGACTTGGGAACTAGCAGATACGCAGTATTTT
CAATWELADTQYF
>TRBD2|TRBJ2-5|few|TRBV5-4
TGTGCCAGCAGCTTGGTCGTGAATGGGACTAGCGAGTACTTC
CASSLVVNGTSEYF
>NA|TRBJ2-5|few|TRBV7-3
TGTGCCAGCAGCCCTACCAGGACTACAGAAGAGACCCAGTACTTC
CASSPTRTTEETQYF
>NA|TRBJ2-5|many|TRBV11-3
TGTGCCAGCAGCCAATCGTCCACGGACGAGACCCAGTACTTC
CASSQSSTDETQYF
>TRBD1|TRBJ2-1|NA|TRBV6-5
TGTGCCAGCAGAGGAACCGGGACAGGCAATGAGCAGTTCTTC
CASRGTGTGNEQFF
>NA|TRBJ2-2|few|TRBV7-9
TGTGCAAGCACCCAGCCGGGACTTTACACCGGGGAGCTGTTTTTT
CASTQPGLYTGELFF
>TRBD2|TRBJ2-2|NA|TRBV6-6
TGTGCCAACCTGGGGGGGACCCACGGACCCGGGGAGCTGTTTTTT
CANLGGTHGPGELFF